The rows below give T cell receptor beta chains drawn from one sample of a study of T cells in Graves' hyperthyroidism and ophthalmopathy. MiXCR was run by TCRdb on the multiplex PCR reads, yielding one entry per CDR3 protein. The data show some 300,000 distinct CDR3 sequences, approximately 14% seen once. Sequencing was performed on blood. These receptors all come from a woman aged 40 to 49 with Graves' hyperthyroidism. Both conserved end residues are part of each CDR3. Fields, in order: V gene, J gene, clone size, D gene, CDR3 DNA, CDR3 protein. The D gene is left open where the match is weak. Expanded clones are given a class, and other clones once, few, many or no size at all.

>TRBV4-1|TRBJ1-6|NA|NA
TGCGCCAGCAGCCAAGTGCCTCAGTTGAACCTAAATTCACCCCTCCACTTT
CASSQVPQLNLNSPLHF
>TRBV28|TRBJ2-1|many|NA
TGTGCCAGCAGACCCCCTATCTACAATGAGCAGTTCTTC
CASRPPIYNEQFF
>TRBV4-1|TRBJ1-1|few|NA
TGCGCCAGCAGCCAAGTTTTGGGAACAGGGAAGGCCACTGAAGCTTTCTTT
CASSQVLGTGKATEAFF
>TRBV5-8|TRBJ2-5|many|NA
TGTGCCAGCAGCTTGGCCGATCGGGAGACCCAGTACTTC
CASSLADRETQYF
>TRBV2|TRBJ1-4|many|TRBD1
TGTGCCAGCAGCGACAGGGAGTCTAATGAAAAACTGTTTTTT
CASSDRESNEKLFF
>TRBV6-2/TRBV6-3|TRBJ1-4|NA|TRBD1
TGTGCCAGCAGTTCACCCCGGACAGGCGATGAAAAACTGTTTTTT
CASSSPRTGDEKLFF
>TRBV12-3/TRBV12-4|TRBJ2-3|NA|NA
TGTGCCAGCAGTGGGCCCGGGACCCAAGGCACAGATACGCAGTATTTT
CASSGPGTQGTDTQYF
>TRBV20-1|TRBJ1-2|many|NA
TGCAGTGCTAGAGACAGGCGCTATGGCTACACCTTC
CSARDRRYGYTF
>TRBV11-2|TRBJ1-3|many|TRBD1
TGTGCCAGCAGCGGTCTCAGGGGGTCTGGAAACACCATATATTTT
CASSGLRGSGNTIYF
>TRBV7-8|TRBJ1-2|NA|NA
TGTGCCAGCAGCTTAGCATCGAGGGAGAAAGGCTACACCTTC
CASSLASREKGYTF
>TRBV12-5|TRBJ2-1|few|TRBD2
TGTGCTAGTGGTGCGAGCGGGGGCTCCTACAATGAGCAGTTCTTC
CASGASGGSYNEQFF
>TRBV20-1|TRBJ2-7|few|NA
TGCAGTGCTAGCGACGGGGTACTAGGCGAGCAGTACTTC
CSASDGVLGEQYF
>TRBV7-9|TRBJ1-2|many|NA
TGTGCCAGCAGCGGAATAGCGTACTATGGCTACACCTTC
CASSGIAYYGYTF
>TRBV20-1|TRBJ1-2|few|TRBD1
TGCAGTGCTTTAGGACAGGAGAATTATGGCTACACCTTC
CSALGQENYGYTF
>TRBV7-9|TRBJ2-1|many|NA
TGTGCCAGCAGCTCAGGGTTCTACAATGAGCAGTTCTTC
CASSSGFYNEQFF
>TRBV4-1|TRBJ2-7|NA|NA
TGCGCCAGCAGCCAAGGGTTCAGGGCCGGCGAGCAGTACTTC
CASSQGFRAGEQYF
>TRBV2|TRBJ2-4|many|NA
TGTGCCAGCAGTGACGTGGGGCGTTTTTGGTACTTC
CASSDVGRFWYF
>TRBV9|TRBJ2-1|NA|TRBD2
TGTGCCAGCAGCGGGCGGACTAGCGGGAGTTATAGTGAGCAGTTCTTC
CASSGRTSGSYSEQFF
>TRBV10-3|TRBJ1-4|many|TRBD1
TGTGCCATCAGTGAATCCCGAGACAGGGCGGAGAAACTGTTTTTT
CAISESRDRAEKLFF
>TRBV2|TRBJ2-5|many|NA
TGTGCCAGCAGTGAAGCCCCGAGGGGACAAGAGACCCAGTACTTC
CASSEAPRGQETQYF
>TRBV19|TRBJ1-3|NA|NA
TGTGCCAGTAGTATCCGGGGGACCTCTGGAAACACCATATATTTT
CASSIRGTSGNTIYF
>TRBV28|TRBJ2-3|many|TRBD1
TGTGCCAGCAGTTTCCAGGGGGCCAGCACAGATACGCAGTATTTT
CASSFQGASTDTQYF
>TRBV28|TRBJ1-1|many|NA
TGCTTAACCGAGGAGGGCCACAACACTGAAGCTTTCTTT
CLTEEGHNTEAFF
>TRBV19|TRBJ2-1|few|TRBD2
TGTGCCAGTAGTTCAGTTAGCGGGAGCGATCCCTACAATGAGCAGTTCTTC
CASSSVSGSDPYNEQFF
>TRBV6-5|TRBJ2-3|many|NA
TGTGCCAGCAGTTACTCGGGACCGACAGATACGCAGTATTTT
CASSYSGPTDTQYF
>TRBV7-8|TRBJ2-1|many|NA
TGTGCCAGCAGCTTCCGCGGCGGCTCCTACAATGAGCAGTTCTTC
CASSFRGGSYNEQFF
>TRBV6-2/TRBV6-3|TRBJ2-2|few|TRBD1
TGTGCCAGCAGTTTCGGGACAGTGAACACCGGGGAGCTGTTTTTT
CASSFGTVNTGELFF
>TRBV6-1|TRBJ1-5|many|NA
TGTGCCAGCAGTGACGCAGACGATAGCAATCAGCCCCAGCATTTT
CASSDADDSNQPQHF
>TRBV20-1|TRBJ1-2|many|NA
TGCAGTGCTAGAGATCATGCAGGAAACTATGGCTACACCTTC
CSARDHAGNYGYTF
>TRBV2|TRBJ2-1|many|NA
TGTGCCAGCACCCTAGGGGGGGGATACAATGAGCAGTTCTTC
CASTLGGGYNEQFF
>TRBV5-1|TRBJ2-5|NA|TRBD1
TGCGCCAGCAGCTACACAGGGGGCTGGGAGACCCAGTACTTC
CASSYTGGWETQYF
>TRBV7-3|TRBJ2-3|many|TRBD1
TGTGCCAGCAGCCGGACAGGGCAAGGGGCAGATACGCAGTATTTT
CASSRTGQGADTQYF
>TRBV12-3/TRBV12-4|TRBJ2-7|NA|NA
TGTGCCAGCAGTGCTGGCATACGCTACGAGCAGTACTTC
CASSAGIRYEQYF
>TRBV9|TRBJ2-7|NA|TRBD1
TGTGCCAGCAGCATGGGGACAGGACCCTGCGAGCAGTACTTC
CASSMGTGPCEQYF
>TRBV6-1|TRBJ1-1|few|NA
TGTGCCACCCACCAAGTGGGGGTATCGAACACTGAAGCTTTCTTT
CATHQVGVSNTEAFF
>TRBV12-3/TRBV12-4|TRBJ2-7|many|NA
TGTGCCAGCAGCCGGACTGTGGGCGGGTACGAGCAGTACTTC
CASSRTVGGYEQYF
>TRBV10-2|TRBJ2-1|many|NA
TGCGCCAGCAGTGAGCGCAATGAGCAGTTCTTC
CASSERNEQFF
>TRBV6-2/TRBV6-3|TRBJ1-1|many|NA
TGTGCCAGCAGTTACGAGGTAGGAAAAGTGGGGAACACTGAAGCTTTCTTT
CASSYEVGKVGNTEAFF
>TRBV2|TRBJ1-1|many|TRBD1
TGTGCCACCCGGGCAGGGGGAGACGCTTTCTTT
CATRAGGDAFF
>TRBV7-9|TRBJ2-3|NA|NA
TGTGCCAGCAGCTTATTCTCGGGGGATACGCAGTATTTT
CASSLFSGDTQYF
>TRBV12-3/TRBV12-4|TRBJ1-5|many|NA
TGTGCCAGCAGTTTCTTCTCTCAGCCCCAGCATTTT
CASSFFSQPQHF
>TRBV6-1|TRBJ1-1|NA|NA
TGTGCCAGCAGTGAAGTTACAGGAAACACTGAAGCTTTCTTT
CASSEVTGNTEAFF
>TRBV27|TRBJ1-1|NA|NA
TGTGCCAGCAGTAACATCGCAGGGTATGAAGCTTTCTTT
CASSNIAGYEAFF
>TRBV5-1|TRBJ1-1|many|TRBD1
TGCGCCAGCAGCCGGACAGGGAAAGGCACTGAAGCTTTCTTT
CASSRTGKGTEAFF
>TRBV6-1|TRBJ1-5|many|NA
TGTGCCAGCGGACAGATCAATCAGCCCCAGCATTTT
CASGQINQPQHF
>TRBV4-1|TRBJ2-7|NA|TRBD2
TGCGCCAGCAGCCAAGATCTGTATAACCCCGGGACTAGCGGCTACGAGCAGTACTTC
CASSQDLYNPGTSGYEQYF
>TRBV7-9|TRBJ2-2|many|NA
TGTGCCGGCAGACACCGTTTGGCGCAGGCGAACACCGGGGAGCTGTTTTTT
CAGRHRLAQANTGELFF
>TRBV5-4|TRBJ1-1|few|TRBD1
TGTGCCAGCAGCTTCTCGGGACAGGGGGCTAACACTGAAGCTTTCTTT
CASSFSGQGANTEAFF
>TRBV6-1|TRBJ1-6|many|NA
TGTGCCAGCAGGGAAACGGTGAGGTCACCCCTCCACTTT
CASRETVRSPLHF
>TRBV6-1|TRBJ2-1|many|NA
TGTGCCAGCGGTTGGTCCCGAGGCAATGAGCAGTTCTTC
CASGWSRGNEQFF
>TRBV7-8|TRBJ2-5|NA|TRBD2
TGTGCCAGCAGCTTAACTCCCTACAGCGGGGACGGAGAGACCCAGTACTTC
CASSLTPYSGDGETQYF
>TRBV24-1|TRBJ2-2|many|NA
TGTGCCACCAGTGTGATGTCCGGGGAGCTGTTTTTT
CATSVMSGELFF
>TRBV5-5|TRBJ1-4|once|NA
TGTGCCAGCAGCTTGTCCGGGACGTCTGAAAAACTGTTTTTT
CASSLSGTSEKLFF
>TRBV20-1|TRBJ1-1|many|NA
TGCAGTGCTAGGGGTGGGGTTGAAGCTTTCTTT
CSARGGVEAFF
>TRBV12-3/TRBV12-4|TRBJ1-4|NA|NA
TGTGCCAGTGCCTTACTCGGAAACGAAAAACTGTTTTTT
CASALLGNEKLFF
>TRBV28|TRBJ2-7|NA|TRBD1
TGTGCCAGCAGTCGGTCCAGGACAGGGACCTACGAGCAGTACTTC
CASSRSRTGTYEQYF
>TRBV30|TRBJ2-1|NA|NA
TGTGCCTGGGGGGGACAATTGGTTGAGCAGTTCTTC
CAWGGQLVEQFF